A selection of T cell receptor beta chains follows, all from one sample in a study of human CD8 memory T cell subsets. One entry per CDR3 protein, without DNA, is what TCRdb gives after re-calling the 5' RACE reads. The table lists roughly 5,000 distinct CDR3 sequences. Source material: CD8+ effector memory T cells (TEM) sorted from PBMCs. The receptor set was obtained from a human donor in good health. Both conserved end residues are part of each CDR3. A clone size is listed for some rows: how often the clone was seen (once, few, many), or a class if it is expanded.

>NA|TRBV12-3/TRBV12-4|TRBJ2-3
CASSGDAGDTQYF
>NA|TRBV19|TRBJ2-1
CASSMVGTGIYNEQFF
>NA|TRBV11-2|TRBJ2-1
CASSLYSRDDGSGDEQFF
>medium-sized|TRBV20-1|TRBJ2-7
CSARTGLIYEQYF
>NA|TRBV4-1|TRBJ2-3
CASSQEDLDADTQYF
>NA|TRBV2|TRBJ2-7
CASSTSGSFDEQYF
>NA|TRBV20-1|TRBJ2-7
CSAPPLGTTYEQYF
>medium-sized|TRBV29-1|TRBJ1-5
CSAWDRERIGNQPQHF
>NA|TRBV7-9|TRBJ2-7
CASSRAGYEQYF
>NA|TRBV27|TRBJ2-7
CASSGGNSYEQYF
>NA|TRBV9|TRBJ2-1
CASSPGGEQFF
>NA|TRBV19|TRBJ2-1
CASSILAGGDNEQFF
>NA|TRBV27|TRBJ2-1
CASWSGNQGQFF
>medium-sized|TRBV5-1|TRBJ2-1
CASSLAGTSGGYEQFF
>medium-sized|TRBV21-1|TRBJ2-7
CASSKKRQPHYEQYF
>medium-sized|TRBV29-1|TRBJ2-2
CSVEGGQANTGELFF
>NA|TRBV7-9|TRBJ2-1
CASSPYHLEEGRGHNEQFF
>NA|TRBV5-5|TRBJ2-7
CASSYSNEQYF
>NA|TRBV6-6|TRBJ2-7
CASSYSLGYEQYF
>medium-sized|TRBV2|TRBJ1-5
CAGTGGANQPQHF